A single sample gave rise to the 26 T cell receptor beta chains below, sequenced in a study of regulatory T cells in long-lasting Graves disease. Arm-PCR of CDR3 regions and iRepertoire HTBI primers were used to build TCR beta libraries. From the multiplex PCR reads, TCRdb called clonotypes with MiXCR, one entry per CDR3 protein. This repertoire shows around 460,000 distinct CDR3 sequences, about 14% found once; its top ten account for approximately 17%. Described time point: newly diagnosed GD, antithyroid drugs for less than 3 months. There was RNA extracted from PBMCs, and the TCR library was made from it. The sample was also reused in another study, on T cells in Graves' hyperthyroidism and ophthalmopathy.

Sequenced here: peripheral blood mononuclear cells (PBMCs), sampled at new diagnosis, from a patient treated with antithyroid drugs. The receptors originated from a woman between 45 and 60 years old with Graves disease.

In this sample, this clonotype turned up a few times. The chain carries TRBV6-6 and TRBJ2-4, with TRBD2 matching 14 bases. Trimming at V came to 0 bases and at J to 6 bases, leaving 1 base not matched to a gene. Germline CDR1 reads MNHNY; CDR2 reads SVGAGI (reference sequence). This CDR3 spans 16 amino acids. The CDR3, as DNA: TGTGCCAGCAGTTACTCGGGGACTAGCGGGAGAAACATTCAGTACTTC. This sequence encodes CASSYSGTSGRNIQYF.

This clonotype showed up many times. V is TRBV3-1 and J is TRBJ2-1; maybe TRBD2 (5 bases). V was pared by 3 bases and J by 5 bases, with 17 bases between. Per the germline V gene, CDR1 is LGHDT and CDR2 is YNNKEL (reference sequence). This CDR3 is built from 16 residues. CDR3 sequence: CASSHDDYFSNNEQFF. CDR3 nucleotides: TGTGCCAGCAGCCACGATGACTATTTTTCGAACAATGAGCAGTTCTTC.

This clonotype has a count of ten or more. The chain uses TRBV28 and TRBJ2-1; D gene ambiguous. In germline, CDR1 is MDHEN, CDR2 SYDVKM. This CDR3 has 13 amino acids. The V end was cut by 2 bases, the J end by 9 bases, with 11 bases between. The CDR3 protein is CASSLPPLSEQFF. The DNA for the CDR3 is TGTGCCAGCAGTTTACCTCCACTTTCTGAGCAGTTCTTC.

The V call is TRBV4-1, the J call TRBJ2-1; D is possibly TRBD2 (5 bases). CDR1 MGHRA and CDR2 YSYEKL come from the germline V gene. This CDR3 is built from 14 residues. The ends were cut back, 10 bases at V and 4 bases at J, with 17 bases in the middle. The CDR3 coding sequence is TGCGCCACCGGCGGACCTAGCCCTTACAATGAGCAGTTCTTC. Protein sequence: CATGGPSPYNEQFF.

Ten or more counts support this clonotype. Its ends do not fully match the called genes, so a read error is possible. The V call is TRBV12-3 or TRBV12-4, the J call TRBJ1-3, with D perhaps matching TRBD1 (5 bases). This CDR3 has 14 residues. The DNA of the CDR3 is TGTGCCAGCAGCTTAGACAGCTCTGGAAACACCATATATTTT. As protein: CASSLDSSGNTIYF.

J is TRBJ2-7 and V is TRBV5-5; 7 bases are a match to TRBD1. With V trimmed by 4 bases and J by 2 bases, 9 bases remained unmatched. The CDR3 contains 15 residues. CDR1 and CDR2 from the germline V gene are SGHKS and YYEKEE (reference sequence). The CDR3 sequence: CASSLSTGYTYEQYF. In DNA, the CDR3 is TGTGCCAGCAGCCTGTCGACAGGGTATACCTACGAGCAGTACTTC.

This clonotype was picked up many times. CDR3 in amino acids: CASSTQPEGGQPQHF. The CDR3 DNA reads as TGTGCCAGCAGTACCCAACCCGAAGGGGGGCAGCCCCAGCATTTT. The rearrangement links TRBV28 to TRBJ1-5; a possible D gene is TRBD1 (6 bases). The germline CDR1 and CDR2 sequences are MDHEN and SYDVKM. The V end lost 5 bases, the J end lost 7 bases, and 18 bases lay between the germline ends. This CDR3 comprises 15 residues. The complete variable domain, with remaining parts taken from reference TRBV28 and TRBJ1-5, reads DVKVTQSSRYLVKRTGEKVFLECVQDMDHENMFWYRQDPGLGLRLIYFSYDVKMKEKGDIPEGYSVSREKKERFSLILESASTNQTSMYLCASSTQPEGGQPQHFGDGTRLSIL.

The table lists this clonotype with many counts. The V and J genes are TRBV12-3 or TRBV12-4 and TRBJ2-5; a weak D match, TRBD2 (5 bases). CDR3 length: 14 amino acids. V gave up 6 bases and J gave up 1 base, with 12 bases separating them. The CDR3 DNA follows: TGTGCCAGCAGGCTGGGGAGCCTCCAAGAGACCCAGTACTTC. It codes for CASRLGSLQETQYF.

This clonotype was detected ten times or more. The rearrangement links TRBV2 to TRBJ1-5; D is ambiguous. V was trimmed by 6 bases and J by 4 bases, leaving 13 bases between them. CDR1 and CDR2 (germline): SNHLY, FYNNEI. The CDR3 has 14 amino acids. DNA of the CDR3: TGTGCCAGCAGACAAACGACGGTAAATCAGCCCCAGCATTTT. Its translation: CASRQTTVNQPQHF.

This clonotype appeared a few times. The V call is TRBV3-1, the J call TRBJ2-7, with D possibly matching TRBD2 (6 bases). The CDR3 runs 13 residues. The germline CDR1 and CDR2 sequences are LGHDT and YNNKEL (reference sequence). V was pared by 1 base and J by 6 bases, with 10 bases between. The CDR3 spells CASSQGRRGEQYF. CDR3 DNA sequence: TGTGCCAGCAGCCAAGGGCGGAGGGGCGAGCAGTACTTC.

This clonotype was counted at least ten times. The chain uses TRBV11-2 and TRBJ2-5; D is unclear. This CDR3 has 11 amino acids. V was clipped by 3 bases and J by 5 bases, with 4 bases between them. Germline V lookup: CDR1 SGHAT, CDR2 FQNNGV. The CDR3 coding sequence is TGTGCCAGCAGCTTTCGGGAGACCCAGTACTTC. Translation: CASSFRETQYF.

J is TRBJ2-1 and V is TRBV9, with D unclear. Per the germline V gene, CDR1 is SGDLS and CDR2 is YYNGEE. CDR3 length: 18 amino acids. V shed 0 bases and J shed 1 base, with 17 bases lying between them. CDR3 in amino acids: CASSVGVNLLLSYNEQFF. The CDR3 DNA sequence: TGTGCCAGCAGCGTAGGGGTTAATCTCCTCCTTTCCTACAATGAGCAGTTCTTC. Full variable domain (outside the CDR3, taken from reference TRBV9 and TRBJ2-1): DSGVTQTPKHLITATGQRVTLRCSPRSGDLSVYWYQQSLDQGLQFLIQYYNGEERAKGNILERFSAQQFPDLHSELNLSSLELGDSALYFCASSVGVNLLLSYNEQFFGPGTRLTVL.

About this clonotype: The conserved closing phenylalanine or tryptophan is absent in this CDR3, likely reflecting a read error. J is TRBJ1-1 and V is TRBV7-9; a weak D match, TRBD1 (5 bases). The CDR3 extends over 17 amino acids. In germline, CDR1 is SEHNR, CDR2 FQNEAQ (reference sequence). V lost 5 bases and J 9 bases, leaving 28 bases between the germline ends. The CDR3 protein is CASSRQLGETGTLKAFS. The CDR3 nucleotides are TGTGCCAGCAGCCGGCAGTTGGGCGAGACCGGGACCCTCAAAGCTTTCTCT.

V usage is TRBV25-1 and J usage is TRBJ1-2; the D gene is possibly TRBD1 (5 bases). Germline V gives CDR1 MGHDK, CDR2 SYGVNS. The germline V and J ends were trimmed by 2 bases and 8 bases, with 12 bases remaining between them. This CDR3 contains 13 residues. CDR3 in amino acids: CASSENRFRGYTF. The CDR3 DNA is TGTGCCAGCAGTGAAAACAGGTTTCGAGGCTACACCTTC.

In nucleotides, the CDR3 is TGCAGCGTTGCCAGGACGGTCCAAGAGACCCAGTACTTC. Translated: CSVARTVQETQYF. The rearrangement links TRBV29-1 to TRBJ2-5; D gene ambiguous. Trimming removed 4 bases at V and 1 base at J, with 10 bases between. The CDR3 spans 13 residues. Germline V gene lookup returns CDR1 SQVTM and CDR2 ANQGSEA.

This clonotype was counted at least ten times. The chain employs TRBV7-2 and TRBJ2-7; weak D call: TRBD2 (6 bases). V was clipped by 5 bases and J by 3 bases, with 17 bases between them. The germline gives CDR1 SGHTA, CDR2 FQGNSA. The CDR3 is 15 residues long. CDR3 nucleotide sequence: TGTGCCAGCAGCCGTCCAGGTAGCGGTAGCTACGAGCAGTACTTC. It yields the protein CASSRPGSGSYEQYF.

In this sample, this clonotype turned up many times. The CDR3 sequence is CASSFGSNEQFF. CDR3 nucleotide sequence: TGTGCCAGCAGTTTCGGAAGTAATGAGCAGTTCTTC. The V gene is TRBV27, the J gene TRBJ2-1; unclear D gene. CDR3 length: 12 amino acids. Germline CDR1 MNHEY, CDR2 SMNVEV (reference sequence). V lost 3 bases and J 7 bases, leaving 7 bases between the germline ends.

This clonotype was counted ten times or more. The V and J genes are TRBV3-1 and TRBJ2-3; weak D call: TRBD1 (6 bases). Germline V gene lookup returns CDR1 LGHDT and CDR2 YNNKEL (reference sequence). This CDR3 is 16 amino acids long. The V and J ends lost 3 bases and 2 bases respectively, with 15 bases between them. The DNA of the CDR3 is TGTGCCAGCAGCCAGCAGGGGTTTTACCACACAGATACGCAGTATTTT. Protein: CASSQQGFYHTDTQYF.

This clonotype was detected many times. This chain links TRBV7-2 with TRBJ2-7; 11 nucleotides align to TRBD2. The CDR3 has 15 amino acids. The V segment lost 2 bases and the J segment 6 bases; nucleotides outside the gene matches: 6. CDR1 and CDR2 (germline): SGHTA, FQGNSA. CDR3 sequence reads: CASSLKLAGVSEQYF. The DNA for the CDR3 is TGTGCCAGCAGCTTAAAACTAGCGGGAGTTTCCGAGCAGTACTTC.

V and J are TRBV5-1 and TRBJ2-7; a possible D gene is TRBD1 (5 bases). The CDR3 extends over 16 amino acids. With 0 bases removed from V and 3 bases from J, the gap between germline ends came to 16 bases. Per germline, CDR1 SGHRS and CDR2 YFSETQ. The CDR3 is CASSLAQGPANYEQYF. The CDR3 DNA reads TGCGCCAGCAGCTTGGCGCAGGGCCCTGCAAACTACGAGCAGTACTTC.

Ten or more counts support this clonotype. V is TRBV7-2 and J is TRBJ2-6, with TRBD1 matching over 9 bases. Per germline, CDR1 SGHTA and CDR2 FQGNSA. J was trimmed by 0 bases and V by 5 bases; bases with no gene match: 8. The CDR3 consists of 18 residues. CDR3 DNA sequence: TGTGCCAGCAGCCCGACGGGACAGGGCATCTCTGGGGCCAACGTCCTGACTTTC. Its protein product is CASSPTGQGISGANVLTF.

This clonotype was observed many times. This chain joins TRBV30 and TRBJ2-3; D is ambiguous. The germline V gene has CDR1 GTSNPN and CDR2 SVGIG (reference sequence). Trimming left V 2 bases short and J 4 bases short, with 7 bases between. CDR3 size: 12 residues. Here the CDR3 DNA reads TGTGCCTGGAGTTCCCGATCAGATACGCAGTATTTT. This encodes CAWSSRSDTQYF. The full variable domain, in which reference TRBV30 and TRBJ2-3 provide the parts outside the CDR3, is SQTIHQWPATLVQPVGSPLSLECTVEGTSNPNLYWYRQAAGRGLQLLFYSVGIGQISSEVPQNLSASRPQDRQFILSSKKLLLSDSGFYLCAWSSRSDTQYFGPGTRLTVL.

The rearrangement uses TRBV6-5 and TRBJ2-7; tentative D call: TRBD1 (5 bases). The CDR3 extends over 15 amino acids. V was clipped by 4 bases and J by 2 bases, with 15 bases between them. Germline V CDR1 and CDR2: MNHEY, SVGAGI. The CDR3, as DNA: TGTGCCAGCAGTTTCACGCCGGACACCGCCTACGAGCAGTACTTC. This encodes CASSFTPDTAYEQYF.

This clonotype has a handful of counts. The V and J genes are TRBV19 and TRBJ2-3; D may correspond to TRBD1 or TRBD2 (5 bases each). Per the germline V gene, CDR1 is LNHDA and CDR2 is SQIVND (reference sequence). The CDR3 loop spans 15 amino acids. Trimming stripped 7 bases from V and 2 bases from J, with 16 bases between. The chain's CDR3 is CASKVWGIATDTQYF. The CDR3 DNA follows: TGTGCCAGTAAGGTTTGGGGGATTGCCACAGATACGCAGTATTTT.

The chain combines TRBV18 with TRBJ1-3; possibly TRBD1 for D (6 bases). Germline V gene lookup returns CDR1 KGHSH and CDR2 LQKENI. The CDR3 is 15 amino acids. Trimming stripped 4 bases from V and 1 base from J, with 11 bases between. The CDR3 nucleotides are TGTGCCAGCTCACTTCCAGGACAGTCTGGAAACACCATATATTTT. It encodes CASSLPGQSGNTIYF.

The V gene is TRBV9, the J gene TRBJ2-5; 8 positions agree with TRBD2. The CDR3 is 15 amino acids. V lost 4 bases to trimming and J lost 2 bases; unmatched junction nucleotides: 7. Germline V gene data show CDR1 as SGDLS and CDR2 as YYNGEE. The CDR3 loop is CASSLRGTRQETQYF. The CDR3 DNA follows: TGTGCCAGCAGCCTAAGAGGGACTAGGCAAGAGACCCAGTACTTC.